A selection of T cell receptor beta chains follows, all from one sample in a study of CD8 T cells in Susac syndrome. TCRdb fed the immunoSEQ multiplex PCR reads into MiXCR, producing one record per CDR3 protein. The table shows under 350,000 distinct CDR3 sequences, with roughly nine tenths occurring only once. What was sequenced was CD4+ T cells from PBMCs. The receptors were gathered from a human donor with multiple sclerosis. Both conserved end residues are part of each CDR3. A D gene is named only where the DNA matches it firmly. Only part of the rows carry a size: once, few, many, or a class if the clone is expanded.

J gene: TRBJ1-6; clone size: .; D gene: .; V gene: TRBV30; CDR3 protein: CAWSVRYSPLHF; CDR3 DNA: TGTGCCTGGAGTGTACGGTATTCACCCCTCCACTTT
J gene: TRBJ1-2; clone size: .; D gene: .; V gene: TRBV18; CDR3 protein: CASSPLASRVDYGYTF; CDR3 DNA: TGTGCCAGCTCACCACTCGCGAGTCGAGTGGATTATGGCTACACCTTC
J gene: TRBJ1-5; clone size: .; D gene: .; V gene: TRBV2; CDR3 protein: CASLLAVGNQPQHF; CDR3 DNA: TGTGCCAGCCTCCTGGCCGTGGGCAATCAGCCCCAGCATTTT
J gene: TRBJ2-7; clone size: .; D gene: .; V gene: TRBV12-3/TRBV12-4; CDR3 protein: CASSKMQSLGLGQYF; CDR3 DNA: TGTGCCAGCAGTAAGATGCAGAGCCTGGGGCTGGGGCAGTACTTC
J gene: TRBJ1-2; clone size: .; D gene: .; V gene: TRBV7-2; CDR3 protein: CASSPFGVVRYGYTF; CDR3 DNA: TGTGCCAGCAGCCCGTTTGGCGTGGTGCGGTATGGCTACACCTTC
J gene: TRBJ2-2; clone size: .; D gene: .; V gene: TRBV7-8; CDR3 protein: CASSLGGSTGELFF; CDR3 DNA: TGTGCCAGCAGCTTAGGAGGGAGCACCGGGGAGCTGTTTTTT
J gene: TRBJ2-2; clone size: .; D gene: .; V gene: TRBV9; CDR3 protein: CASSERDTTGELFF; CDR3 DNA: TGTGCCAGCAGCGAGAGAGATACCACCGGGGAGCTGTTTTTT
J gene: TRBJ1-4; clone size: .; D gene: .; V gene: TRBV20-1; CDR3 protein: CSATNAQGENEKLFF; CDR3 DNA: TGCAGTGCTACGAACGCACAGGGAGAAAATGAAAAACTGTTTTTT
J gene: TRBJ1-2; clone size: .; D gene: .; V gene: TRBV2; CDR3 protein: CASSIGQGSGYTF; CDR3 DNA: TGTGCCAGCAGTATTGGCCAGGGGTCCGGCTACACCTTC
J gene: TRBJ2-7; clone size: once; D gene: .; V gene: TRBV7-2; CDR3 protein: CASSFPPGEQYF; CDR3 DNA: TGTGCCAGCAGCTTCCCCCCCGGCGAGCAGTACTTC
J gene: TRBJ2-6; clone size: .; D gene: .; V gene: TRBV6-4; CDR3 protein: CASSDTAGANVLTF; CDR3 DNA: TGTGCCAGCAGTGACACCGCCGGGGCCAACGTCCTGACTTTC
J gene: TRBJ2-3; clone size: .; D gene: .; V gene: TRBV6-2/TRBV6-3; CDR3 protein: CASSSYDYTDTQYF; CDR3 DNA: TGTGCCAGCAGCTCATACGACTACACAGATACGCAGTATTTT
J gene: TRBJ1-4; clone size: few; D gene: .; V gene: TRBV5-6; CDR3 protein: CASSLAGVDEKLFF; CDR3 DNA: TGTGCCAGCAGCTTGGCCGGGGTTGATGAAAAACTGTTTTTT
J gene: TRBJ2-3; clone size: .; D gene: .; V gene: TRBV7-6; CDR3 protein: CASSLVGRDTQYF; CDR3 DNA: TGTGCCAGCAGCTTAGTGGGCCGAGATACGCAGTATTTT
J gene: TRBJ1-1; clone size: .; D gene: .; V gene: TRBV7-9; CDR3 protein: CASRYGSDQSTEAFF; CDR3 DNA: TGTGCCAGCAGGTATGGGTCGGACCAATCCACTGAAGCTTTCTTT
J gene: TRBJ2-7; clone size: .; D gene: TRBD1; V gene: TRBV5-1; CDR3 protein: CASSPGQGRIYEQYF; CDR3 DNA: TGCGCCAGCAGCCCCGGACAGGGGAGGATCTACGAGCAGTACTTC